One sample yielded the 10 T cell receptor beta chains listed below, sequenced in a study of shared clonotypes between healthy human individuals (dated by TCRdb to the early 2020s). CD8 naive samples were obtained by positive selection for CCR7 among CD45RO-negative cells, yielding a CD45RA+CCR7+ population from which TemRA cells were excluded. The library was obtained by the immunoSEQ multiplex PCR assay. This is the immuneACCESS table as TCRdb keeps it, with only in-frame sequences that have V and J called. A part of the clones is gone; compared with another copy, unresolved V genes explain less than half, and the rest is unexplained. This sample lists around 2.1 million clones; under 95% were detected once. The ten biggest clones cover more than 1.5% of the sample. The sample comprised naive CD8+ T cells from PBMCs. The cell subset or site label of this sample denotes: CD45RA+CCR7+. Source of these receptors: a man between 18 and 35 years old in good health. Some clones in this sample may be carry-over from other donors' samples.

V usage is TRBV10-3 and J usage is TRBJ1-3, with a tentative D call TRBD1 (5 bases). CDR3 length equals 13 residues. Germline CDR1 reads ENHRY; CDR2 reads SYGVKD. Deletions cut 5 bases from V and 3 bases from J, with 8 bases between. DNA of the CDR3: TGTGCCATCAGTCAGGGTAATGGAAACACCATATATTTT. It yields the protein CAISQGNGNTIYF.

The chain links TRBV7-8 to TRBJ2-7, with TRBD2 matching over 9 bases. Germline values: CDR1 SGHVS, CDR2 FQNEAQ. The CDR3 contains 15 residues. The junction had 9 bases not matched to a gene; V was cut back by 5 bases and J by 4 bases. This CDR3 reads CASSTGGGRVYEQYF. CDR3 DNA: TGTGCCAGCAGCACGGGAGGCGGGAGGGTTTACGAGCAGTACTTC.

This chain links TRBV9 with TRBJ2-7; 9 bases agree with TRBD2. V shed 3 bases, J shed 6 bases, and the junction held 10 bases outside the gene matches. This CDR3 is built from 15 residues. The germline gives CDR1 SGDLS, CDR2 YYNGEE. The CDR3 here is CASSALSGTSSEQYF. CDR3 nucleotide sequence: TGTGCCAGCAGCGCCCTTTCCGGGACTAGCAGCGAGCAGTACTTC.

The chain has TRBV27 and TRBJ2-7; D possibly corresponds to TRBD2 (5 bases). The CDR3 extends over 15 amino acids. Trimming removed 2 bases at V and 2 bases at J, with 13 bases between. Germline CDR1 reads MNHEY; CDR2 reads SMNVEV (reference sequence). The CDR3 loop reads CASSLLGSAAYEQYF. CDR3 in DNA: TGTGCCAGCAGTTTACTTGGTAGCGCGGCCTACGAGCAGTACTTC.

The V gene is TRBV11-2, the J gene TRBJ1-2; 10 nucleotides match TRBD1. The V gene's germline CDR1 is SGHAT and CDR2 FQNNGV. The CDR3 consists of 15 residues. Unmatched junction bases numbered 7, after V lost 5 bases and J lost 4 bases. The CDR3: CASSQAGTGVYGYTF. The CDR3 coding sequence is TGTGCCAGCAGCCAAGCCGGGACAGGGGTCTATGGCTACACCTTC.

V and J are TRBV28 and TRBJ2-3, with 11 positions matching TRBD2. CDR3 length: 14 residues. Germline CDR1 reads MDHEN; CDR2 reads SYDVKM. The V gene end was trimmed by 10 bases and the J gene end by 4 bases; junction bases not matched to a gene: 7. In nucleotides, the CDR3 is TGTGCCATCCATAGCGGGAGGGGGGCAGATACGCAGTATTTT. Amino acids: CAIHSGRGADTQYF.

This chain uses TRBV11-2 with TRBJ2-5; 7 positions agree with TRBD2. Germline loops: CDR1 SGHAT, CDR2 FQNNGV. The CDR3 consists of 17 residues. V shed 5 bases, J shed 3 bases, and the junction held 15 bases outside the gene matches. CDR3 nucleotide sequence: TGTGCCAGCAGCCCGTGGGTTCCGAGCGGGACTGAAGAGACCCAGTACTTC. The encoded protein is CASSPWVPSGTEETQYF.

The gene calls are TRBV7-9 and TRBJ1-2; 10 positions agree with TRBD1. Germline CDR1 SEHNR, CDR2 FQNEAQ (reference sequence). The CDR3 runs 15 residues. The V and J ends lost 4 bases and 2 bases, in that order; junction bases with no gene match: 4. DNA for the CDR3: TGTGCCAGCAGCTCCGGACAGGGGGGGAACTATGGCTACACCTTC. The encoded protein is CASSSGQGGNYGYTF.

This clone came up once. The V gene is TRBV4-1, the J gene TRBJ2-6; D gene uncertain. The CDR3 runs 15 residues. Germline CDR1 is MGHRA and CDR2 is YSYEKL. Trimming took 1 base from V and 1 from J, leaving 5 bases between them. The CDR3 reads CASSQVLSGANVLTF. Here the CDR3 DNA reads TGCGCCAGCAGCCAAGTTTTGTCTGGGGCCAACGTCCTGACTTTC.

This clone was found once. V gene TRBV28 combines with J gene TRBJ2-7; no reliable D call. Trimming left V 7 bases short and J 2 bases short, with 12 bases between. CDR3 length: 13 residues. Germline values: CDR1 MDHEN, CDR2 SYDVKM. The CDR3 DNA is TGTGCCAGCACGCCCCGTTGGACCTACGAGCAGTACTTC. Its protein product is CASTPRWTYEQYF.